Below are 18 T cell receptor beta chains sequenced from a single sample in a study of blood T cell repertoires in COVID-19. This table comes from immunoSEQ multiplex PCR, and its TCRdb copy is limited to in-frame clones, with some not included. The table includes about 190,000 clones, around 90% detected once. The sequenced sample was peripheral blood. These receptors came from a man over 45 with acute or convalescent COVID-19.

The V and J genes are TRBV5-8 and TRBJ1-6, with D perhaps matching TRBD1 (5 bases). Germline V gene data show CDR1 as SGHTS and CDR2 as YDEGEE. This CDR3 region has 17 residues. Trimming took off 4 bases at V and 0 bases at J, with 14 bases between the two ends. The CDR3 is CASSDAGESSYNSPLHF. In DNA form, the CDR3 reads TGTGCCAGCAGCGATGCGGGGGAGAGCTCCTATAATTCACCCCTCCACTTT.

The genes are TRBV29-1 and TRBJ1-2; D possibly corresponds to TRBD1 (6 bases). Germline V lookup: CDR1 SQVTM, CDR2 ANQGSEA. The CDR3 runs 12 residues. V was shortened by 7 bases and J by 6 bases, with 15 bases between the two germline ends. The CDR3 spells CSAIQGLDGYTF. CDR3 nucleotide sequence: TGCAGCGCGATTCAGGGGTTGGATGGCTACACCTTC.

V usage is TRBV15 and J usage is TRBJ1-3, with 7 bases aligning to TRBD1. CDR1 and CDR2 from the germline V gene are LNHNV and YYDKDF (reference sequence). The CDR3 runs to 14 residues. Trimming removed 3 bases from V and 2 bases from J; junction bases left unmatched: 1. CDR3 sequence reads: CATSRQGAGNTIYF. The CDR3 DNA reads TGTGCCACCAGCAGGCAGGGGGCTGGAAACACCATATATTTT.

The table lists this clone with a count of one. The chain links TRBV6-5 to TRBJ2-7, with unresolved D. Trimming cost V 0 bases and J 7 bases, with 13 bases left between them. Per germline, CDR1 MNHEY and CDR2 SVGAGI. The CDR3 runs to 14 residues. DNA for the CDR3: TGTGCCAGCAGTTACTCTAGCCATGGGTGGGAGCAGTACTTC. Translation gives CASSYSSHGWEQYF.

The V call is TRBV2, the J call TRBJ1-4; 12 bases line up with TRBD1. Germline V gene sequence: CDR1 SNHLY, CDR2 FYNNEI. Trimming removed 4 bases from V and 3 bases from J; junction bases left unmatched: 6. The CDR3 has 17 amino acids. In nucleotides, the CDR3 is TGTGCCAGCAGTGTGGGGACAGGGGGCGCAGCTAATGAAAAACTGTTTTTT. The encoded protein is CASSVGTGGAANEKLFF.

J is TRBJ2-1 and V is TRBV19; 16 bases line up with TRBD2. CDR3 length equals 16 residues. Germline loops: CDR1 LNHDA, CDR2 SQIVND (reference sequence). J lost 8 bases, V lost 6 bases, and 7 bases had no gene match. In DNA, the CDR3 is TGTGCCAGTAGCAGCCTCGGGACTAGCGGGGGGGATGAGCAGTTCTTC. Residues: CASSSLGTSGGDEQFF.

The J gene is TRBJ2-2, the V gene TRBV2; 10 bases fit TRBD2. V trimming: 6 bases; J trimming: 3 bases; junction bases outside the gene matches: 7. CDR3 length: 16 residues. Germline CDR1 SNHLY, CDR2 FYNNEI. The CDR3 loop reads CASRRSGGAYTGELFF. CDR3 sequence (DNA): TGTGCCAGCAGGAGAAGCGGGGGGGCCTACACCGGGGAGCTGTTTTTT. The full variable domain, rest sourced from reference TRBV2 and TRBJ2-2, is EPEVTQTPSHQVTQMGQEVILRCVPISNHLYFYWYRQILGQKVEFLVSFYNNEISEKSEIFDDQFSVERPDGSNFTLKIRSTKLEDSAMYFCASRRSGGAYTGELFFGEGSRLTVL.

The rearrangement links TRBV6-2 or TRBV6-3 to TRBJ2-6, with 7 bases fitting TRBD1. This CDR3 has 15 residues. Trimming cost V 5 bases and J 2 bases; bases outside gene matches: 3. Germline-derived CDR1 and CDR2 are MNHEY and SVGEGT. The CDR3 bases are TGTGCCAGCAGTAAACAGGGGACTGGGGCCAACGTCCTGACTTTC. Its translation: CASSKQGTGANVLTF.

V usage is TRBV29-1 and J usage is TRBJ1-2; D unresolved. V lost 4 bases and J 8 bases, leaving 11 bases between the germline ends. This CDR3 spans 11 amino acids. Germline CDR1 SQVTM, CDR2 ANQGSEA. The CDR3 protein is CSVASAEGYTF. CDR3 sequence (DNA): TGCAGCGTTGCTAGCGCGGAAGGCTACACCTTC. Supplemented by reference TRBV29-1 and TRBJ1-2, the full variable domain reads SAVISQKPSRDICQRGTSLTIQCQVDSQVTMMFWYRQQPGQSLTLIATANQGSEATYESGFVIDKFPISRPNLTFSTLTVSNMSPEDSSIYLCSVASAEGYTFGSGTRLTVV.

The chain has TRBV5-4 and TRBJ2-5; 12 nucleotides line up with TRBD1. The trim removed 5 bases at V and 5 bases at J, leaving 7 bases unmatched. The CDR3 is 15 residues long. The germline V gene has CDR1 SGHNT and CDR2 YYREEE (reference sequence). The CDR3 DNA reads TGTGCCAGCAGGCCCGGGACAGGGGGCGGGGAGACCCAGTACTTC. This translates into CASRPGTGGGETQYF.

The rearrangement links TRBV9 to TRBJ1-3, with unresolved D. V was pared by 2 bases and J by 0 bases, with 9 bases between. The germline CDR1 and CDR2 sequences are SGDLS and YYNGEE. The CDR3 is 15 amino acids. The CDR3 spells CASSVGGSSGNTIYF. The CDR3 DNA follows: TGTGCCAGCAGCGTCGGTGGGAGCTCTGGAAACACCATATATTTT.

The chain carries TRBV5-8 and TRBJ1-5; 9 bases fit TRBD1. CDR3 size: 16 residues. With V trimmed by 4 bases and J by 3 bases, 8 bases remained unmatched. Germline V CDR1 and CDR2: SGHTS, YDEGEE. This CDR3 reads CASSHTGGLYNQPQHF. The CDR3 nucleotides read TGTGCCAGCAGCCACACAGGGGGCCTATACAATCAGCCCCAGCATTTT.

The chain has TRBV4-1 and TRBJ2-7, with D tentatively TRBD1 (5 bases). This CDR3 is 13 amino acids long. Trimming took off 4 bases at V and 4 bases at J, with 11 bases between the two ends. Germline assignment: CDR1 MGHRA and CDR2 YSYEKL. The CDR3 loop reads CASSLQAGYEQYF. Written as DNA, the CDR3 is TGCGCCAGCAGCCTCCAGGCAGGGTACGAGCAGTACTTC.

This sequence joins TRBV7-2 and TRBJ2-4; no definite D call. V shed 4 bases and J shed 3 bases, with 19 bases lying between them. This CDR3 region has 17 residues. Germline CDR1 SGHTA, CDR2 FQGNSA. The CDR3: CASSSGPYAQSKNIQYF. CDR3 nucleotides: TGTGCCAGCAGCTCCGGCCCCTATGCACAGAGCAAAAACATTCAGTACTTC.

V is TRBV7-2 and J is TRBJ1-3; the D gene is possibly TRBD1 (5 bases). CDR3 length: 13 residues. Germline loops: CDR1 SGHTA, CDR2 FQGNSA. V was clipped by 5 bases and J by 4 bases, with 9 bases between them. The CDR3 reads CASSTNRGNTIYF. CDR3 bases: TGTGCCAGCAGCACGAACAGGGGAAACACCATATATTTT.

The CDR3 nucleotides are TGTGCCACTGGACCCAGGGGGGCGGGGAATGAGCAGTTCTTC. Translating it yields CATGPRGAGNEQFF. The rearrangement joins TRBV10-3 to TRBJ2-1, with D tentatively TRBD1 (7 bases). V gave up 10 bases and J gave up 7 bases, with 20 bases separating them. The CDR3 length is 14 residues. The V gene's germline CDR1 is ENHRY and CDR2 SYGVKD.

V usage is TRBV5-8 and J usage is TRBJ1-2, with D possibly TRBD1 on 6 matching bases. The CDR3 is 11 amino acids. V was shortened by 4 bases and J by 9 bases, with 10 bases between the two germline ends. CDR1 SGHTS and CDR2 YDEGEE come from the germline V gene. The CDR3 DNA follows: TGTGCCAGCAGCCACAGGGCGAGCTACACCTTC. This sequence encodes CASSHRASYTF.

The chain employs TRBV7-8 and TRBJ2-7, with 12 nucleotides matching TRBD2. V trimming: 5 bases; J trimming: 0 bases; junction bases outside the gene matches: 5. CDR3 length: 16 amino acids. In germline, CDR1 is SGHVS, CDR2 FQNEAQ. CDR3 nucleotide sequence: TGTGCCAGCAGCACCACTAGCGGGAGGATCTCCTACGAGCAGTACTTC. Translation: CASSTTSGRISYEQYF. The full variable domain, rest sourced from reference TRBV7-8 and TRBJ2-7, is GAGVSQSPRYKVAKRGQDVALRCDPISGHVSLFWYQQALGQGPEFLTYFQNEAQLDKSGLPSDRFFAERPEGSVSTLKIQRTQQEDSAVYLCASSTTSGRISYEQYFGPGTRLTVT.